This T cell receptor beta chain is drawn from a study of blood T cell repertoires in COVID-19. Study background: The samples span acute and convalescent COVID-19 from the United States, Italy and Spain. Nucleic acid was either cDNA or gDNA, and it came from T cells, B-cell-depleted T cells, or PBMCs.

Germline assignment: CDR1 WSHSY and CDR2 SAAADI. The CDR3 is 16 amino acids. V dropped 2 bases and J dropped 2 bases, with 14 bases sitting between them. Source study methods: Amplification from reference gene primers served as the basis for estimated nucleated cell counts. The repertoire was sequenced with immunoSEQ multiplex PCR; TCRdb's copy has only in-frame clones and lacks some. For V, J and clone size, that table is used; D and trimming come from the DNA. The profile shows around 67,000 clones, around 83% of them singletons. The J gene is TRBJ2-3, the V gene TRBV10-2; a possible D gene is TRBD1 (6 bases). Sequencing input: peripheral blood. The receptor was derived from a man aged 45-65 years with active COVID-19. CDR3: CASSEMRTANTDTQYF. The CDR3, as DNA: TGCGCCAGCAGTGAGATGAGGACAGCTAACACAGATACGCAGTATTTT.